These 19 T cell receptor beta chains share one sample of origin, sequenced in a study of cytomegalovirus exposure and HLA in healthy donors. Both 60 Vbeta primers and 13 Jbeta primers went into the PCR. Sequenced by immunoSEQ multiplex PCR; TCRdb stores in-frame clones only, minus some. The table lists about 180,000 clones, about 69% of them singletons, with about 2.7% in the top ten. The sequencing input was PBMCs. All receptors derive from a male donor in good health and CMV-seronegative.

The V gene is TRBV7-2, the J gene TRBJ2-1, with 9 bases that match TRBD2. J lost 8 bases, V lost 0 bases, and 8 bases had no gene match. Germline assignment: CDR1 SGHTA and CDR2 FQGNSA. This CDR3 region has 16 residues. Here the CDR3 reads CASSLAASGNGDEQFF. CDR3 bases: TGTGCCAGCAGCTTAGCGGCTAGCGGGAATGGCGATGAGCAGTTCTTC.

The chain has TRBV5-6 and TRBJ1-5; TRBD1 aligns across 7 bases. Germline V gene lookup returns CDR1 SGHDT and CDR2 YYEEEE. The length of the CDR3 is 16 residues. With 2 bases clipped from V and 5 bases from J, the junction kept 10 bases outside the gene matches. CDR3 loop: CASSLFRQGDYQPQHF. The CDR3 DNA reads as TGTGCCAGCAGCTTATTCCGACAGGGTGACTATCAGCCCCAGCATTTT.

The chain recombines TRBV7-3 with TRBJ2-1; TRBD1 matches 10 bases. Trimming at V came to 0 bases and at J to 6 bases, leaving 2 bases not matched to a gene. CDR3 length equals 15 residues. Germline assignment: CDR1 SGHTA and CDR2 FQGTGA. The CDR3 spells CASSLTGQGVNEQFF. For the CDR3, the DNA is TGTGCCAGCAGCTTAACTGGACAGGGGGTCAATGAGCAGTTCTTC.

Here the CDR3 DNA reads TGCGCCAGCAGCCAATCCTGGACTCCGTACGATGGTTGGACCGGGGAGCTGTTTTTT. It translates to CASSQSWTPYDGWTGELFF. The chain carries TRBV4-1 and TRBJ2-2; D perhaps matches TRBD2 (5 bases). The V end was cut by 2 bases, the J end by 5 bases, with 24 bases between. Germline V lookup: CDR1 MGHRA, CDR2 YSYEKL. The CDR3 spans 19 residues.

This chain joins TRBV10-2 and TRBJ1-3, with 7 bases fitting TRBD1. The CDR3 spans 17 residues. The V gene's germline CDR1 is WSHSY and CDR2 SAAADI. Unmatched junction bases numbered 17, after V lost 8 bases and J lost 4 bases. The CDR3 here is CASSISLLDRIGNTIYF. CDR3 DNA: TGCGCCAGCTCCATTTCTTTGTTGGACAGGATCGGAAACACCATATATTTT.

This clone was seen a handful of times. This chain joins TRBV7-2 and TRBJ2-7; 7 nucleotides match TRBD1. Looked up from germline, CDR1 is SGHTA and CDR2 is FQGNSA. Unmatched junction bases numbered 2, after V lost 3 bases and J lost 6 bases. This CDR3 comprises 12 residues. CDR3 residues: CASSLTGFEQYF. CDR3 coding DNA: TGTGCCAGCAGCTTGACAGGGTTCGAGCAGTACTTC.

This chain uses TRBV9 with TRBJ1-4; TRBD1 matches 9 bases. The germline CDR1 and CDR2 sequences are SGDLS and YYNGEE. V shed 3 bases, J shed 8 bases, and the junction held 5 bases outside the gene matches. The CDR3 totals 14 residues. In nucleotides, the CDR3 is TGTGCCAGCAGCGGCGGGACAGGGCAAGAAAAACTGTTTTTT. Its protein is CASSGGTGQEKLFF.

The CDR3 loop is CASSQLDSAKNIQYF. The CDR3 DNA sequence: TGTGCCAGCAGCCAATTGGACAGCGCCAAAAACATTCAGTACTTC. This chain uses TRBV4-2 with TRBJ2-4; a possible D gene is TRBD1 (6 bases). The CDR3 consists of 15 residues. Between the trimmed V and J ends, which lost 2 bases and 1 base, there was a span of 9 bases. CDR1 LGHNA and CDR2 YNFKEQ come from the germline V gene.

V is TRBV4-1 and J is TRBJ1-2, with a possible D match to TRBD1 (6 bases). Germline-derived CDR1 and CDR2 are MGHRA and YSYEKL. The V and J ends lost 0 bases and 2 bases respectively, with 10 bases between them. This CDR3 has 15 residues. The CDR3: CASSQDHRVNYGYTF. In DNA form, the CDR3 reads TGCGCCAGCAGCCAAGACCACAGGGTGAACTATGGCTACACCTTC.

This clone was recorded a few times. The rearrangement uses TRBV30 and TRBJ2-5, with D perhaps TRBD2 (6 bases). The length of the CDR3 is 15 residues. The germline gives CDR1 GTSNPN, CDR2 SVGIG (reference sequence). V dropped 2 bases and J dropped 3 bases, with 16 bases sitting between them. The CDR3 sequence is CAWSIHGGREETQYF. CDR3 coding DNA: TGTGCCTGGAGTATACACGGGGGACGAGAAGAGACCCAGTACTTC.

This rearrangement joins TRBV29-1 to TRBJ2-2; 7 nucleotides line up with TRBD1. CDR3 length: 13 amino acids. Germline lookup yields CDR1 SQVTM and CDR2 ANQGSEA. Germline trimming cut 4 bases from V and 3 bases from J; bases unmatched to any gene: 2. In nucleotides, the CDR3 is TGCAGCGTTGTGGGACAGCACACCGGGGAGCTGTTTTTT. Amino acids: CSVVGQHTGELFF.

The chain is built from TRBV7-2 and TRBJ1-1, with 7 bases matching TRBD1. The CDR3 totals 14 residues. Germline loops: CDR1 SGHTA, CDR2 FQGNSA. With V trimmed by 4 bases and J by 2 bases, 4 bases remained unmatched. The CDR3 DNA sequence: TGTGCCAGCAGCTCCGGGACAGCAAACACTGAAGCTTTCTTT. Translated, it gives CASSSGTANTEAFF.

The chain joins TRBV12-1 to TRBJ2-7; the D call in the table, TRBD2, was not verified against the DNA. TRBV12-1 constitutes a pseudogene. The CDR3 covers 18 residues. Here the CDR3 DNA reads TGTGCCAGCAGCTTTGCGCTGTTGCTAGCGGGAGGGAACCGGAAGCAGTACTTC. Residues: CASSFALLLAGGNRKQYF.

The J gene is TRBJ2-7, the V gene TRBV4-3, with 9 positions matching TRBD1. The CDR3 loop spans 14 amino acids. J lost 4 bases, V lost 4 bases, and 5 bases had no gene match. Germline V CDR1 and CDR2: LGHNA, YSLEER. Written as DNA, the CDR3 is TGCGCCAGCAGCCCGGGACAGGGAAGTTACGAGCAGTACTTC. Its protein product is CASSPGQGSYEQYF.

This chain connects TRBV6-6 to TRBJ2-1; D unresolved. The V end lost 7 bases, the J end lost 5 bases, and 6 bases lay between the germline ends. Germline values: CDR1 MNHNY, CDR2 SVGAGI (reference sequence). CDR3 length: 11 residues. CDR3 sequence (DNA): TGTGCCAGCATTCTAGACAATGAGCAGTTCTTC. Translated: CASILDNEQFF.

The chain has TRBV30 and TRBJ1-3; D not certain. Germline CDR1 reads GTSNPN; CDR2 reads SVGIG (reference sequence). The CDR3 covers 14 residues. Trimming removed 4 bases at V and 9 bases at J, with 19 bases between. In nucleotides, the CDR3 is TGTGCCTGGAATCTGGACCGAGCAGCGGTCACCATATATTTT. This encodes CAWNLDRAAVTIYF.

This clone has more than one count but fewer than ten. The chain recombines TRBV19 with TRBJ1-4, with unresolved D. This CDR3 region has 18 residues. The ends were cut back, 1 base at V and 3 bases at J, with 18 bases in the middle. The germline CDR1 and CDR2 sequences are LNHDA and SQIVND (reference sequence). In DNA, the CDR3 is TGTGCCAGTAGTATAGTGGTTTTCGGGATTCCGGCTAATGAAAAACTGTTTTTT. It codes for CASSIVVFGIPANEKLFF.

The J gene is TRBJ1-4, the V gene TRBV7-8; D is perhaps TRBD1 (5 bases). CDR1 and CDR2 from the germline V gene are SGHVS and FQNEAQ. This CDR3 is built from 15 residues. V was clipped by 4 bases and J by 0 bases, with 9 bases between them. The CDR3 nucleotides read TGTGCCAGCAGCTCAAGGGGTGCAACTAATGAAAAACTGTTTTTT. It specifies CASSSRGATNEKLFF.

The V call is TRBV18, the J call TRBJ2-1; D is possibly TRBD1 (5 bases). The germline gives CDR1 KGHSH, CDR2 LQKENI. This CDR3 region has 14 residues. V was cut by 2 bases and J by 8 bases, with 13 bases left in between. Here the CDR3 DNA reads TGTGCCAGCTCACCAATCCAGGGTAAGGATGAGCAGTTCTTC. It encodes CASSPIQGKDEQFF.